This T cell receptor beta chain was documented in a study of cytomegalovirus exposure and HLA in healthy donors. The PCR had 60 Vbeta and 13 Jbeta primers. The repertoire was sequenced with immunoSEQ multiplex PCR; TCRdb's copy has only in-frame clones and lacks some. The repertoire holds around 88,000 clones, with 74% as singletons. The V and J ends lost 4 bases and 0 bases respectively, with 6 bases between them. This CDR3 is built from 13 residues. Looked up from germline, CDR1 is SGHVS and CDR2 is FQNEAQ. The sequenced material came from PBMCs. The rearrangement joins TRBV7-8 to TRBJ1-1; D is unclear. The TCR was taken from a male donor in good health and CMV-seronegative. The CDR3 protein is CASSSTLNTEAFF. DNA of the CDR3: TGTGCCAGCAGCTCGACTCTGAACACTGAAGCTTTCTTT. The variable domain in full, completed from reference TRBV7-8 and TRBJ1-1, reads GAGVSQSPRYKVAKRGQDVALRCDPISGHVSLFWYQQALGQGPEFLTYFQNEAQLDKSGLPSDRFFAERPEGSVSTLKIQRTQQEDSAVYLCASSSTLNTEAFFGQGTRLTVV.